The entry below describes one T cell receptor beta chain. The data were taken from a study of blood T cells in healthy people across ages. Together with a sample-barcoded 5' primer, a J-beta primer mix was included in a second PCR lasting roughly 6 to 12 cycles. A tag from a template-switch adaptor with 12 random nucleotides marked each cDNA molecule. MiXCR was run by TCRdb on the 5' RACE reads, yielding one entry per CDR3 protein. The sample lists about 1.8 million distinct CDR3 sequences, about 50% seen once, with over 2% in the top ten. The V gene lost 3 bases and the J gene lost 9 bases, with 12 bases spanning the gap. The CDR3 runs to 14 residues.

The rearrangement links TRBV12-3 or TRBV12-4 to TRBJ1-6, with D hard to call. The sequenced material came from blood. The sequence was obtained from a woman aged 35 to 49 in good health. The DNA of the CDR3 is TGTGCCAGCAGTTTTAGGCTCATCGGTTCACCCCTCCACTTT. Its protein product is CASSFRLIGSPLHF.